This TCR beta chain was recovered during a study of identical twins. Points from the study as a whole: Invariant MAIT and iNKT cells are populations that could partly confound zero-insertion analyses. Twins shared out-of-frame alpha sequences with excess low generation probability. The degree of excess twin sharing was weaker in beta out-of-frame sequences.

The CDR3 spans 12 residues. Germline lookup yields CDR1 LNHDA and CDR2 SQIVND (reference sequence). The germline V and J ends were trimmed by 8 bases and 1 base, with 7 bases remaining between them. cDNA carried unique molecular identifiers, and a universal primer site was added by template switching. MiXCR, applied by TCRdb to the 5' RACE reads, yields one record per CDR3 protein. The table shows about 660,000 distinct CDR3 sequences, with approximately 9% occurring only once. Note on this clonotype: Its specificity is not known.

These sequences were also reported in another study, on yellow fever vaccine responses in identical twins.

Sequencing input: PBMCs. The source is a woman between 18 and 30 years old in good health. The chain uses TRBV19 and TRBJ2-3; D might be TRBD1 (5 bases). The CDR3 sequence: CASQQGTDTQYF. DNA for the CDR3: TGTGCCAGTCAACAGGGCACAGATACGCAGTATTTT. Combining the CDR3 with reference TRBV19 and TRBJ2-3 gives the whole variable domain DGGITQSPKYLFRKEGQNVTLSCEQNLNHDAMYWYRQDPGQGLRLIYYSQIVNDFQKGDIAEGYSVSREKKESFPLTVTSAQKNPTAFYLCASQQGTDTQYFGPGTRLTVL.